This TCR beta chain was sequenced in a study of T cell responses to AZD1222 COVID-19 vaccine. Study results and limitations: Donors in the cohort were predominantly white British and more often female, and clonal diversity was possibly underestimated.

V was clipped by 5 bases and J by 2 bases; unmatched bases: 13. The CDR3 sequence is 16 residues long. Germline V CDR1 and CDR2: GTSNPN, SVGIG (reference sequence). Some second doses came at about 4 weeks and others at about 12 weeks; these were pooled. Note on this clone: The antigen is unknown.

This table comes from immunoSEQ multiplex PCR, and its TCRdb copy is limited to in-frame clones, with some not included. The sample holds roughly 99,000 clones, approximately 90% seen once. This TCR was sampled from an adult who received the AZD1222 COVID-19 vaccine. The chain couples TRBV30 to TRBJ1-1; 8 nucleotides align to TRBD1. This sample comprised peripheral blood, obtained 28 days after the second AZD1222 dose. In DNA form, the CDR3 reads TGTGCCTGGCAATTCTTACAGGGGGGGGGTAACACTGAAGCTTTCTTT. Translating it yields CAWQFLQGGGNTEAFF.